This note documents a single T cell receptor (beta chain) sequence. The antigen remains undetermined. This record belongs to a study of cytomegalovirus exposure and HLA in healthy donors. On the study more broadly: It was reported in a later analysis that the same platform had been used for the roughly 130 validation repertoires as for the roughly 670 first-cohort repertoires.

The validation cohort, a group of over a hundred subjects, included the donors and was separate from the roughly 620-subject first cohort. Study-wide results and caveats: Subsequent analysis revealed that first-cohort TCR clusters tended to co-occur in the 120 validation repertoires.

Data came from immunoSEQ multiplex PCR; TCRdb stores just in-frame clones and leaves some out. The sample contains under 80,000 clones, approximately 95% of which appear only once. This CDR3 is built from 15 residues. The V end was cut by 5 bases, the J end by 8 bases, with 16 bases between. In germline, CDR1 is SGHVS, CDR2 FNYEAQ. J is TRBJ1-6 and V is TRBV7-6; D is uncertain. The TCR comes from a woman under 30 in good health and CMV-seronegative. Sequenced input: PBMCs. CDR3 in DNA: TGTGCCAGCAGCCCTGAGGGATTTAGGGATTCACCCCTCCACTTT. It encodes CASSPEGFRDSPLHF. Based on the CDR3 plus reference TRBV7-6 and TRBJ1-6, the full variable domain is GAGVSQSPRYKVTKRGQDVALRCDPISGHVSLYWYRQALGQGPEFLTYFNYEAQQDKSGLPNDRFSAERPEGSISTLTIQRTEQRDSAMYRCASSPEGFRDSPLHFGNGTRLTVT.